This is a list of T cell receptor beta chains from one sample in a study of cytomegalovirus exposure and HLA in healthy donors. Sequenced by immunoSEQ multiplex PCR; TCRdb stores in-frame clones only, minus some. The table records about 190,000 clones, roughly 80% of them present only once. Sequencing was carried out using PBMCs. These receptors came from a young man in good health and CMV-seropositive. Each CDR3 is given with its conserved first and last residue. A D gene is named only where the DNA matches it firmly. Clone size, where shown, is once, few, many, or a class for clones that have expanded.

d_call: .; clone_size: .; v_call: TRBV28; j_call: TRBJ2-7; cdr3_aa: CASSFISYEQYF; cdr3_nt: TGTGCCAGCAGTTTCATCTCCTACGAGCAGTACTTC
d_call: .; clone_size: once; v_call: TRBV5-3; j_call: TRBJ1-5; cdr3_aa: CARSLEGCNQPQHF; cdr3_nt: TGTGCCAGAAGCTTGGAGGGGTGCAATCAGCCCCAGCATTTT
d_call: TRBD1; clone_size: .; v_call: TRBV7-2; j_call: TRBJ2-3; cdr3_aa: CASSLPGQGILSRTDTQYF; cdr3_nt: TGTGCCAGCAGCTTACCGGGACAGGGTATTTTGTCACGCACAGATACGCAGTATTTT
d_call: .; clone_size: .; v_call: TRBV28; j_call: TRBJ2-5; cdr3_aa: CASSNSQGVGTLETQYF; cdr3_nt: TGTGCCAGCAGTAATTCTCAGGGAGTGGGGACTCTAGAGACCCAGTACTTC
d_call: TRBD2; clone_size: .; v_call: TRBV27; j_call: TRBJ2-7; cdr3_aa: CASSWGGRAYEQYF; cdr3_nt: TGTGCCAGCAGTTGGGGAGGGAGAGCCTACGAGCAGTACTTC
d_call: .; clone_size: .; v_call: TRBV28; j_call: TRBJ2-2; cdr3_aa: CASSLTEIGELFF; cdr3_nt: TGTGCCAGCAGTCTGACAGAAATCGGGGAGCTGTTTTTT
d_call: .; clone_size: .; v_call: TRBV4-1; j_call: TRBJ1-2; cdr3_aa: CASSQISFGVLDYGYTF; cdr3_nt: TGCGCCAGCAGCCAAATTTCCTTCGGGGTTTTGGACTATGGCTACACCTTC
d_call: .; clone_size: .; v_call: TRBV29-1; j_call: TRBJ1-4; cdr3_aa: CSAGAAGSGEKLFF; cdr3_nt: TGCAGCGCTGGGGCGGCAGGGTCGGGCGAAAAACTGTTTTTT
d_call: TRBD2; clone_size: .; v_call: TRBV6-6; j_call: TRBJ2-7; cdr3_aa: CASSYSTGTSYEQYF; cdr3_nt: TGTGCCAGCAGTTATTCTACCGGGACTAGCTACGAGCAGTACTTC
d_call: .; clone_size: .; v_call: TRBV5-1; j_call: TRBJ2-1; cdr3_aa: CASSSGLRPLSSSYNEQFF; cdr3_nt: TGCGCCAGCAGCTCGGGACTTAGACCCCTTTCGAGCTCCTACAATGAGCAGTTCTTC
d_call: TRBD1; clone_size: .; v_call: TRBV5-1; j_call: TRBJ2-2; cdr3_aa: CASSLTGAENTGELFF; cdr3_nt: TGCGCCAGCAGCCTGACAGGGGCGGAGAACACCGGGGAGCTGTTTTTT
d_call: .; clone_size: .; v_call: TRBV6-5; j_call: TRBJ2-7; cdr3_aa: CASRQGGAYEQYF; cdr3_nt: TGTGCCAGCAGACAGGGGGGGGCCTACGAGCAGTACTTC
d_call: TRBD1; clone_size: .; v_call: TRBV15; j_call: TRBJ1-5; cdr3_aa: CATRTGSNQPQHF; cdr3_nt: TGTGCCACCAGGACAGGGAGCAATCAGCCCCAGCATTTT
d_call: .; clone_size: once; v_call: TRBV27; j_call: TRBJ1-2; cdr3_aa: CASSLGSPFNYGYTF; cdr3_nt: TGTGCCAGCAGTTTGGGCTCCCCTTTTAACTATGGCTACACCTTC
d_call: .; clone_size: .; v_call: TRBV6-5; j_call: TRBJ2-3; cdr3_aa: CASSYRGRGIDTQYF; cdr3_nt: TGTGCCAGCAGTTATCGCGGCAGGGGCATAGATACGCAGTATTTT
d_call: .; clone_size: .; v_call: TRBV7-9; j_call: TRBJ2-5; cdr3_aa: CASRATGAWETQYF; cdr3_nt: TGTGCCAGCAGAGCGACGGGAGCTTGGGAGACCCAGTACTTC
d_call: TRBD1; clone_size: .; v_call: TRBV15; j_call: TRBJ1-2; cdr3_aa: CATSRVTGQGAEEGYGYTF; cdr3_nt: TGTGCCACCAGCAGAGTAACGGGACAGGGGGCCGAAGAGGGCTATGGCTACACCTTC
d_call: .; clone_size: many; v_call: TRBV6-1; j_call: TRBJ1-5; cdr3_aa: CASSKGEGSGHQPQHF; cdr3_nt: TGTGCCAGCAGTAAAGGGGAGGGGTCGGGGCATCAGCCCCAGCATTTT
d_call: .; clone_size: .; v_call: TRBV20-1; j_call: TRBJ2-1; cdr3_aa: CSARRLEQFF; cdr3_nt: TGCAGTGCTAGGAGGCTTGAGCAGTTCTTC
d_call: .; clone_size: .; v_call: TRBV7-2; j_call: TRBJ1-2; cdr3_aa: CASSLPWEAGGYTF; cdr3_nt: TGTGCCAGCAGCTTACCATGGGAGGCGGGTGGCTACACCTTC
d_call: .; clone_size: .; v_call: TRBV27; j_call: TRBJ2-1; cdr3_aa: CASSIPRQPPSDYNEQFF; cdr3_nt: TGTGCCAGCAGTATCCCGCGACAGCCCCCTTCGGACTACAATGAGCAGTTCTTC
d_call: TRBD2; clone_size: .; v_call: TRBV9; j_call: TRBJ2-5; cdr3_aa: CASSVSPGGGIQETQYF; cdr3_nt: TGTGCCAGCAGCGTGAGCCCCGGGGGGGGTATCCAAGAGACCCAGTACTTC
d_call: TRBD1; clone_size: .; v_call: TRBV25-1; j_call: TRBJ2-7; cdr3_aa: CASSESVQGSEQYF; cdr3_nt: TGTGCCAGCAGTGAATCCGTACAGGGGTCCGAGCAGTACTTC
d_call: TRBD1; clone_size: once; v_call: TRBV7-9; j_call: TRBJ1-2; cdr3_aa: CASSSGTGGDLYGYTF; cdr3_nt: TGTGCCAGCAGCTCCGGGACAGGGGGAGACCTCTATGGCTACACCTTC
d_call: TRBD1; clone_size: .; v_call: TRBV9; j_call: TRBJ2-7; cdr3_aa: CASSESPGQDYEQYF; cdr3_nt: TGTGCCAGCAGCGAGTCTCCGGGACAGGACTACGAGCAGTACTTC
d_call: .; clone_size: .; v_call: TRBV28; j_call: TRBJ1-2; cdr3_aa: CASRLDIDDGYTF; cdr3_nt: TGTGCCAGCAGACTGGACATAGACGATGGCTACACCTTC
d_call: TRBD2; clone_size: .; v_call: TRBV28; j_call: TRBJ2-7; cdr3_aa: CASSFWGGSSSYEQYF; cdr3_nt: TGTGCCAGCAGTTTTTGGGGCGGGAGTAGTTCCTACGAGCAGTACTTC
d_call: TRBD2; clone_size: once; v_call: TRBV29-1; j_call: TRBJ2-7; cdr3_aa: CSVQTSGSYEQYF; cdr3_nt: TGCAGCGTGCAAACTAGCGGCTCCTACGAGCAGTACTTC
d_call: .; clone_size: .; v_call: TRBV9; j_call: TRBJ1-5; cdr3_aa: CASSHLACGNQPQHF; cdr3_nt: TGTGCCAGCTCTCACCTCGCGTGTGGTAATCAGCCCCAGCATTTT
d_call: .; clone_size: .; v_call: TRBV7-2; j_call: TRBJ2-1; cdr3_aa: CASSPYNEQFF; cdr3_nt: TGTGCCAGCAGCCCGTACAATGAGCAGTTCTTC
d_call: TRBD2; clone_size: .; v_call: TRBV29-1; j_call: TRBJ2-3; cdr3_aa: CSVASSGWSTDTQYF; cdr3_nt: TGCAGCGTCGCATCTAGCGGGTGGAGCACAGATACGCAGTATTTT
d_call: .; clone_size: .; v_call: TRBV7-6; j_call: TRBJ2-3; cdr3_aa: CASSRQGRNTQYF; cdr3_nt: TGTGCCAGCAGCCGCCAGGGAAGGAATACGCAGTATTTT
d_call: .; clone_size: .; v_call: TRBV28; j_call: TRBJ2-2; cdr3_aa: CASSFDISGTGELFF; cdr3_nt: TGTGCCAGCAGTTTTGACATCTCCGGCACCGGGGAGCTGTTTTTT
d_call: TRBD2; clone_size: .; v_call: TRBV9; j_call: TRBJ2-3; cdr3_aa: CASSVTSGRKDTQYF; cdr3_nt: TGTGCCAGCAGCGTTACTAGCGGGAGAAAAGATACGCAGTATTTT
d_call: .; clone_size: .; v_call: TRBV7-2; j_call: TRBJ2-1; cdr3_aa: CASTSTRSYNEQFF; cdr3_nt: TGTGCCAGCACCTCTACTCGCTCCTACAATGAGCAGTTCTTC
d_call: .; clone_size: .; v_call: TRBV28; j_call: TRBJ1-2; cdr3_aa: CASSSQGLPYGYTF; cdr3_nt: TGTGCCAGCAGCTCACAGGGCCTCCCCTATGGCTACACCTTC
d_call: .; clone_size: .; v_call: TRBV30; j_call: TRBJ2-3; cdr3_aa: CAWTSGQRTDTQYF; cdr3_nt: TGTGCCTGGACCTCCGGACAGCGCACAGATACGCAGTATTTT
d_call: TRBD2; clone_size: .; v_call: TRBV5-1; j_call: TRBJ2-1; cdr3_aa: CASSLDRGSRYNEQFF; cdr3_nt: TGCGCCAGCAGCTTGGATCGCGGGAGTCGTTACAATGAGCAGTTCTTC
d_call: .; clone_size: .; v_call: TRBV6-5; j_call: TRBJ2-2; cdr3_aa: CASRRQKGELFF; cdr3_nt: TGTGCCAGCAGGCGACAGAAAGGGGAGCTGTTTTTT
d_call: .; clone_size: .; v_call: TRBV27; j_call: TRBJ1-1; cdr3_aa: CASSWGGGTEAFF; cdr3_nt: TGTGCCAGCAGTTGGGGGGGTGGTACTGAAGCTTTCTTT
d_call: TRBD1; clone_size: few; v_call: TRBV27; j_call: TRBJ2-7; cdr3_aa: CASSPMGQGYEQYF; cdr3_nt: TGTGCCAGCAGCCCTATGGGACAGGGTTACGAGCAGTACTTC
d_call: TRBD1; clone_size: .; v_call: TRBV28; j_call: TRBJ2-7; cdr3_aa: CASHLGGGQGSEQYF; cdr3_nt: TGTGCCAGCCATTTGGGCGGGGGACAGGGGAGCGAGCAGTACTTC
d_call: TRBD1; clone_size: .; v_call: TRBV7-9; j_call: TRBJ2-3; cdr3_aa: CASSRFRQGAADTQYF; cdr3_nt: TGTGCCAGCAGCCGATTCAGACAGGGGGCCGCAGATACGCAGTATTTT
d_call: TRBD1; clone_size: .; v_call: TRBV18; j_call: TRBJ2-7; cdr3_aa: CASSTTGGGLVEQYF; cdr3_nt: TGTGCCAGCTCAACTACAGGGGGCGGTCTGGTCGAGCAGTACTTC
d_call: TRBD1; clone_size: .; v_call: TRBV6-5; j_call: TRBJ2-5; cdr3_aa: CASRTGGAETQYF; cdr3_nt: TGTGCCAGCCGGACAGGGGGCGCGGAGACCCAGTACTTC
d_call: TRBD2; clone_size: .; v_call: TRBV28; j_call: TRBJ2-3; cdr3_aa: CASSEGLAGGSDTQYF; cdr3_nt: TGTGCCAGCAGTGAGGGACTAGCGGGAGGGTCAGATACGCAGTATTTT
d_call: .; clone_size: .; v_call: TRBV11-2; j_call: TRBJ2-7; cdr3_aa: CASSPTSYEQYF; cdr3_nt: TGTGCCAGCAGCCCTACGTCCTACGAGCAGTACTTC
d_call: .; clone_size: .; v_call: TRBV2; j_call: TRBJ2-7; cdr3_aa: CASMGRLAYEQYF; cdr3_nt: TGTGCCAGCATGGGCAGGTTAGCCTACGAGCAGTACTTC
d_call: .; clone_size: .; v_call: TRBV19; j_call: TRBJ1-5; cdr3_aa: CASSNPAEGDSQPQHF; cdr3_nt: TGTGCCAGTAGCAATCCCGCCGAGGGTGACTCCCAGCCCCAGCATTTT